This entry is about one TCR beta chain. Its antigen is unknown. Base qualities were left out, and no much larger clone turns up one base away. TCRbeta CDR3 regions were amplified from genomic DNA by means of the immunoSEQ Assay, a bias-controlled multiplex PCR. As for the authors' bioinformatics: Nucleated cell counts per sample were estimated from amplification of reference gene primers within the assay. To quantify the absolute abundance of each unique TCRbeta CDR3 rearrangement, sequence reads were collapsed and filtered. For each sample, productive Simpson clonality was calculated as the square root of Simpson's diversity index over productive rearrangements. The immuneACCESS repertoire file appears here via TCRdb, limited to in-frame rearrangements. These files lack a portion of the clones; in checked studies, under half of the deficit traces to unresolved V genes, and the cause of the others is not known. V and J calls and clone size are as listed in that table; D and trimming were resolved from the DNA. In this sample the table shows under 200,000 clones, 85% of which occur a single time. The ten most abundant clones make up about 8.8% of the sample.

The data originate from a study of blood T cell repertoires in COVID-19 (dated by TCRdb to the early 2020s). Study-level background: Samples covering the acute and convalescent phases of COVID-19 were provided by collaborators in the United States, Italy and Spain. The samples were drawn from the first 160 participants of the ongoing ImmuneRACE study and from over 950 subjects provided by 6 global collaborators. The repertoires were made available in a free public database intended to serve as a resource for research on the immune response to SARS-CoV-2. The material from the prospective study consisted of cDNA or gDNA derived from T cells, B-cell-depleted T cells, or PBMCs. Where HLA class I and class II types were available, the types were taken from metadata supplied by the sample provider, not from assay-based typing. Sample metadata almost always included a de-identified subject ID, COVID-19 status, age in years and sex. Deeply sampled blood TCRbeta repertoires from subjects exposed to, actively infected with, or recovered from COVID-19 were included in the dataset.

One collaborating source in Seattle enrolled patients during active infection and followed them longitudinally through the course of disease. Whole blood was collected in K2EDTA tubes by collaborating institutions according to the institutions' own protocols. Collaborator samples were shipped for TCRbeta analysis as frozen whole blood, isolated PBMCs, or DNA extracted from either sample type. Findings and caveats that apply to the study as a whole: The quantity of clinical and demographic metadata differed by source and by participant and was supplied without curation.

V loses 1 base at its end and J loses 1 base; junction bases beyond the gene matches: 4. The CDR3 measures 15 amino acids from cysteine to phenylalanine. Kept here is only the CDR3 DNA, which spans 45 bases and is read in frame from base 1. CDR1 and CDR2, looked up from the germline V gene (reference sequence), are LNHNV and YYDKDF. The chain is encoded by TRBV15 joined to TRBJ2-7; 7 central bases correspond to TRBD1. The source of this sequence is a woman over 75 with COVID-19, enrolled during active disease. Material for sequencing was peripheral blood. The bases read TGTGCCACCAGCAGAGCCCCGACAGGGTCCTACGAGCAGTACTTC. The resulting protein is CATSRAPTGSYEQYF.